This T cell receptor (beta chain) was sequenced in a study of OX40 agonist ivuxolimab in advanced cancers. Study background: Dose-escalation patients were diagnosed with hepatocellular carcinoma, melanoma, renal cell cancer or head and neck cancer. General study findings and limits: Clonal expansion by week 6 occurred in CD4+ and CD8+ blood T cells (at 0.1 to 3.0 mg/kg).

About this clone: The antigen is unknown.

The method was immunoSEQ multiplex PCR; TCRdb's version includes in-frame clones alone and lacks a portion of them. The data contain 60,000 to 85,000 clones, about 88% of them singletons. This CDR3 has 15 amino acids. Germline V gives CDR1 SGHDT, CDR2 YYEEEE. Trimming took off 0 bases at V and 4 bases at J, with 13 bases between the two ends. Sampling times: baseline, cycle 4 day 1, cycle 7 day 1. The input for sequencing was CD4+ or CD8+ T cells sorted from blood, taken in a trial of the OX40 agonist ivuxolimab. The sequence was obtained from an adult with an advanced solid tumor such as melanoma, head and neck, liver or kidney cancer. The chain links TRBV5-6 to TRBJ2-5, with no clear D. Here the CDR3 DNA reads TGTGCCAGCAGCTTGGCGGTCCAGTTCCGAGAGACCCAGTACTTC. Translation gives CASSLAVQFRETQYF.